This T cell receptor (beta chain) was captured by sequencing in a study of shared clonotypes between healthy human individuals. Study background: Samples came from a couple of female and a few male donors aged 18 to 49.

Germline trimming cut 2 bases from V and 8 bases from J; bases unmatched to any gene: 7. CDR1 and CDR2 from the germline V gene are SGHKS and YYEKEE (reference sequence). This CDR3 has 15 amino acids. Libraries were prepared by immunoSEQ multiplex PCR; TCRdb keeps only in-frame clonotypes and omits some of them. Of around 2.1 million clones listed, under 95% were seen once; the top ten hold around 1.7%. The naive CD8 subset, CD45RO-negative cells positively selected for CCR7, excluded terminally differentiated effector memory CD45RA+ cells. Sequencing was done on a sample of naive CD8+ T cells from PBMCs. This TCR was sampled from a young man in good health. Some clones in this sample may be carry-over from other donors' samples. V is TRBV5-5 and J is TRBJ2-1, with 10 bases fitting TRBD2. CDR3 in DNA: TGTGCCAGCAGCTTAGCTAGCGGGAGTATCTATGAGCAGTTCTTC. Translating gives CASSLASGSIYEQFF. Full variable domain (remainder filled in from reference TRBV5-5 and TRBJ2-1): DAGVTQSPTHLIKTRGQQVTLRCSPISGHKSVSWYQQVLGQGPQFIFQYYEKEERGRGNFPDRFSARQFPNYSSELNVNALLLGDSALYLCASSLASGSIYEQFFGPGTRLTVL.